The TCR beta chain described here comes from a study of blood T cells in healthy people across ages. V trimming: 4 bases; J trimming: 2 bases; junction bases outside the gene matches: 4. Germline CDR1 is LGHDT and CDR2 is YNNKEL (reference sequence). The CDR3 runs 15 residues. In its sample, this clonotype was seen a few times. The antigen is not known. With a J-beta primer mix and a sample-barcoded 5' primer, a second PCR ran about 7 to 12 cycles. TCRdb reprocessed the 5' RACE reads with MiXCR, giving one entry per CDR3 protein. The data show about 1 million distinct CDR3 sequences, around 45% seen once. Overall study results and limits: Estimates of diversity drawn from one million T cells were considered underestimates.

Every sample gave at least 5 micrograms of total RNA when it was extracted. This rearrangement joins TRBV3-1 to TRBJ2-3, with TRBD1 matching over 9 bases. This clonotype was sampled from a woman aged 55 to 70 in good health. The source material was blood. This chain's CDR3 is CASSPGTGYTDTQYF. The CDR3 nucleotides read TGTGCCAGCAGCCCCGGGACAGGGTACACAGATACGCAGTATTTT.